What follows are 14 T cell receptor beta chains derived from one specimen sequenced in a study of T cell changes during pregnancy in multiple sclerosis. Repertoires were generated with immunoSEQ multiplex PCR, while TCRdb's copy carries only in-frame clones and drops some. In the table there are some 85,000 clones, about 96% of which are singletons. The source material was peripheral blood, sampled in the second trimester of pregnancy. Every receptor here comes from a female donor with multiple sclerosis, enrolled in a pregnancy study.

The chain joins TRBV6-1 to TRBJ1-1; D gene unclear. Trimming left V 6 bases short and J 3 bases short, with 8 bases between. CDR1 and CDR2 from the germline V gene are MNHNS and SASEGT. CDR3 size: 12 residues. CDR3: CASSAVYTEAFF. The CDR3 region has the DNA TGTGCCAGCAGCGCAGTTTACACTGAAGCTTTCTTT.

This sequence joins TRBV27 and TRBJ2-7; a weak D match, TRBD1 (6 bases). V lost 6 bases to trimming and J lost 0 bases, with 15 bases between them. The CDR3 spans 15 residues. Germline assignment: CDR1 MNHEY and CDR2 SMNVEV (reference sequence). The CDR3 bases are TGTGCCAGCAGCCCGGGACACCCTTTCTCCTACGAGCAGTACTTC. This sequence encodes CASSPGHPFSYEQYF.

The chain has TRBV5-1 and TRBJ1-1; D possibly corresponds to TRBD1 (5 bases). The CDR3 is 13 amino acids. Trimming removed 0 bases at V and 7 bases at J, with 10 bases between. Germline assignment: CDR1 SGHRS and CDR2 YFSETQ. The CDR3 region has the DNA TGCGCCAGCAGCTTGGGTTGGGGGGTTGAAGCTTTCTTT. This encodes CASSLGWGVEAFF.

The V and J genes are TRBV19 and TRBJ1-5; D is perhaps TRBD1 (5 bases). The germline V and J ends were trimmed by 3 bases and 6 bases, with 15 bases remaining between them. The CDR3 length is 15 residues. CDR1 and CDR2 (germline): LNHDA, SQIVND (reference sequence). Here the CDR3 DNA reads TGTGCCAGTAGTATGGGGGGGGGAGTCGGTCAGCCCCAGCATTTT. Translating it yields CASSMGGGVGQPQHF.

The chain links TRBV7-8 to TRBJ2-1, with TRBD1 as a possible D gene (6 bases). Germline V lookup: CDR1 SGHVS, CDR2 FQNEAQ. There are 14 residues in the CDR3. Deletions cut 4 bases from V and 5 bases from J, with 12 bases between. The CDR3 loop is CASSSADSNNEQFF. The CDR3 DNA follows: TGTGCCAGCAGCTCGGCGGACAGTAACAATGAGCAGTTCTTC.

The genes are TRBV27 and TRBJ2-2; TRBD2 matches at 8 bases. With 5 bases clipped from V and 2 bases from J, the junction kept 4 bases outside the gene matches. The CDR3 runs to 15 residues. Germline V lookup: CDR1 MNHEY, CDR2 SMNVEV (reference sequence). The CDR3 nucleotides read TGTGCCAGCAGTGCCGGGAGGGCCAACACCGGGGAGCTGTTTTTT. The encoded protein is CASSAGRANTGELFF.

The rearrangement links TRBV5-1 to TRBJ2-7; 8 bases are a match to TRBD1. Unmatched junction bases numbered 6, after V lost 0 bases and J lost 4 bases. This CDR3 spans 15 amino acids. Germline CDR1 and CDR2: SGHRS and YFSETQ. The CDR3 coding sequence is TGCGCCAGCAGCTTGGTTGGGACAGGTGGTTACGAGCAGTACTTC. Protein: CASSLVGTGGYEQYF.

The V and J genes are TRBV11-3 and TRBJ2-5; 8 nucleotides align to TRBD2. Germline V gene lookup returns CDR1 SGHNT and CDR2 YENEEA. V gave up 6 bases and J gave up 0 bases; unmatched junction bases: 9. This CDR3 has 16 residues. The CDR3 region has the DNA TGTGCCAGCAGATGGGGAGCGGGAGAAGACCAAGAGACCCAGTACTTC. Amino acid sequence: CASRWGAGEDQETQYF.

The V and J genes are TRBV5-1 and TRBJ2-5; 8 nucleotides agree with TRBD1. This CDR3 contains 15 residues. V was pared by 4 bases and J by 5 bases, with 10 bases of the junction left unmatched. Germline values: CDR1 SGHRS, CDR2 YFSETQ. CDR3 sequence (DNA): TGCGCCAGCAGCGCCCGCAGGGGGCAAAGGGAGACCCAGTACTTC. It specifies CASSARRGQRETQYF.

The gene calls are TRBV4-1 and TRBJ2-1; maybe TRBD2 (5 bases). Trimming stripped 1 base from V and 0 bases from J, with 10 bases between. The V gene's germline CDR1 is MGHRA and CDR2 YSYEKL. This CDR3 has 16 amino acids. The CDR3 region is CASSQGGGLSYNEQFF. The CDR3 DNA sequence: TGCGCCAGCAGCCAAGGAGGCGGGCTCTCCTACAATGAGCAGTTCTTC.

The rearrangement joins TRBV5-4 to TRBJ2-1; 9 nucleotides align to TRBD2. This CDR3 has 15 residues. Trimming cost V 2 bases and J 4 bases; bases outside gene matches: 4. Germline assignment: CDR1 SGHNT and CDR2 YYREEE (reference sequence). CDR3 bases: TGTGCCAGCAGCTTTCGGCGGGAGGGTTACAATGAGCAGTTCTTC. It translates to CASSFRREGYNEQFF.

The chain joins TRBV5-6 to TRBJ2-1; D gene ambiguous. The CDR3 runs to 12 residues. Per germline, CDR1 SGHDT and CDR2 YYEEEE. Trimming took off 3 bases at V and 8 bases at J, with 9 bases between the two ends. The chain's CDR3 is CASSSGRYEQFF. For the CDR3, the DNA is TGTGCCAGCAGCTCCGGTCGCTATGAGCAGTTCTTC.

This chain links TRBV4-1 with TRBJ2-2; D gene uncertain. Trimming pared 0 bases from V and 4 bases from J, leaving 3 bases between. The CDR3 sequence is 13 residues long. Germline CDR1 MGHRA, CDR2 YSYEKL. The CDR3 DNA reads TGCGCCAGCAGCCAAGAGCGCACCGGGGAGCTGTTTTTT. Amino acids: CASSQERTGELFF.

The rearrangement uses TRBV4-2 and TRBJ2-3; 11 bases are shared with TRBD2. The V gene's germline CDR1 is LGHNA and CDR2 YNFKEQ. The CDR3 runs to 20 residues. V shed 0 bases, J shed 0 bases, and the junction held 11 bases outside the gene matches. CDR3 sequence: CASSQEEGLAGPLSTDTQYF. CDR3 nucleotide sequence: TGTGCCAGCAGCCAAGAAGAAGGACTAGCGGGCCCTCTAAGCACAGATACGCAGTATTTT.